Listed here are 19 T cell receptor beta chains from one sample, sequenced in a study of blood T cell repertoires in COVID-19. Sequencing used immunoSEQ multiplex PCR; TCRdb keeps in-frame clones, though not all of them. The table lists some 70,000 clones, approximately 80% of them singletons, with roughly 12% in the top ten. Input material: peripheral blood. These receptors were taken from a human donor in a cohort sampled during active COVID-19.

This clone was seen only a few times. The gene calls are TRBV3-1 (or the pseudogene TRBV3-2) and TRBJ1-2; no clear D. V lost 1 base and J lost 5, with 8 bases in between. Germline V gene lookup returns CDR1 LGHDT and CDR2 YNNKEL (reference sequence). This CDR3 contains 13 residues. As DNA, the CDR3 is TGTGCCAGCAGCCAAGTAGAGGGATATGGCTACACCTTC. The encoded protein is CASSQVEGYGYTF.

V is TRBV15 and J is TRBJ2-2; D possibly corresponds to TRBD1 (7 bases). The CDR3 runs 16 residues. V was shortened by 5 bases and J by 4 bases, with 17 bases between the two germline ends. CDR1 is LNHNV, CDR2 YYDKDF, per germline (reference sequence). This chain's CDR3 is CATSPVGGGGTGELFF. The CDR3 region has the DNA TGTGCCACCAGCCCGGTTGGAGGGGGCGGCACCGGGGAGCTGTTTTTT.

V and J are TRBV19 and TRBJ1-2; D not resolved. CDR3 length: 15 amino acids. V was pared by 6 bases and J by 4 bases, with 18 bases between. CDR1 is LNHDA and CDR2 is SQIVND in the germline V gene (reference sequence). CDR3 protein: CASSSQGEEFYGYTF. The CDR3 DNA is TGTGCCAGTAGCAGTCAAGGCGAGGAATTCTATGGCTACACCTTC.

The V call is TRBV6-5, the J call TRBJ1-6; D not resolved. This CDR3 has 15 amino acids. V was pared by 5 bases and J by 0 bases, with 8 bases between. Looked up from germline, CDR1 is MNHEY and CDR2 is SVGAGI. The CDR3 DNA reads TGTGCCAGCAGTAGAGGGAGCTCCTATAATTCACCCCTCCACTTT. Translated, it gives CASSRGSSYNSPLHF.

The chain employs TRBV5-1 and TRBJ1-5, with D uncertain. The V end was cut by 7 bases, the J end by 1 base, with 15 bases between. Germline V lookup: CDR1 SGHRS, CDR2 YFSETQ. CDR3 size: 15 residues. CDR3 DNA: TGCGCCAGCCGACCGGATGGGGAGAGCAATCAGCCCCAGCATTTT. Translated: CASRPDGESNQPQHF. Together with reference TRBV5-1 and TRBJ1-5, the CDR3 gives the full variable domain: KAGVTQTPRYLIKTRGQQVTLSCSPISGHRSVSWYQQTPGQGLQFLFEYFSETQRNKGNFPGRFSGRQFSNSRSEMNVSTLELGDSALYLCASRPDGESNQPQHFGDGTRLSIL.

CDR3 residues: CASSLVAGGGQNIQYF. DNA for the CDR3: TGTGCCAGCAGCTTAGTGGCGGGGGGCGGACAAAACATTCAGTACTTC. This sequence joins TRBV7-8 and TRBJ2-4; TRBD2 matches at 8 bases. Germline V gene lookup returns CDR1 SGHVS and CDR2 FQNEAQ. This CDR3 is 16 amino acids long. After removal of 1 base from V and 5 bases from J, the junction contained 7 bases not matched to a gene.

This chain uses TRBV7-8 with TRBJ1-2; D is possibly TRBD1 (5 bases). The CDR3 has 15 amino acids. V lost 1 base to trimming and J lost 7 bases, with 16 bases between them. Germline V gene data show CDR1 as SGHVS and CDR2 as FQNEAQ. The CDR3 protein is CASSLVRDSAAGYTF. CDR3 nucleotides: TGTGCCAGCAGCTTAGTCCGGGACTCTGCTGCTGGCTACACCTTC.

The chain uses TRBV19 and TRBJ2-3; TRBD2 agrees at 8 bases. Germline V gives CDR1 LNHDA, CDR2 SQIVND (reference sequence). V shed 5 bases, J shed 1 base, and the junction held 8 bases outside the gene matches. This CDR3 has 16 residues. CDR3 in amino acids: CASSARGSGGTDTQYF. In DNA form, the CDR3 reads TGTGCCAGTAGTGCCCGCGGTAGCGGGGGCACAGATACGCAGTATTTT. The entire variable domain, with the rest obtained from reference TRBV19 and TRBJ2-3, is as follows: DGGITQSPKYLFRKEGQNVTLSCEQNLNHDAMYWYRQDPGQGLRLIYYSQIVNDFQKGDIAEGYSVSREKKESFPLTVTSAQKNPTAFYLCASSARGSGGTDTQYFGPGTRLTVL.

The CDR3 loop reads CASSLAQGGYYGYTF. The CDR3 DNA is TGTGCCAGCAGCTTAGCACAGGGGGGTTACTATGGCTACACCTTC. This chain links TRBV7-2 with TRBJ1-2; 8 nucleotides align to TRBD1. The CDR3 totals 15 residues. After removal of 0 bases from V and 3 bases from J, the junction contained 3 bases not matched to a gene. Looked up from germline, CDR1 is SGHTA and CDR2 is FQGNSA.

The rearrangement joins TRBV6-1 to TRBJ1-2; possibly TRBD1 for D (5 bases). Trimming shortened V by 3 bases and J by 6 bases, and 8 bases separated the two germline ends. Germline V gene sequence: CDR1 MNHNS, CDR2 SASEGT. The length of the CDR3 is 12 residues. The DNA for the CDR3 is TGTGCCAGCAGTGATACAGGCGATGGCTACACCTTC. This translates into CASSDTGDGYTF.

V is TRBV4-3 and J is TRBJ2-3, with a tentative D call TRBD1 (6 bases). This CDR3 has 15 residues. V was cut by 1 base and J by 0 bases, with 8 bases left in between. Per the germline V gene, CDR1 is LGHNA and CDR2 is YSLEER. CDR3 in amino acids: CASSQAGESTDTQYF. The CDR3 DNA reads as TGCGCCAGCAGCCAAGCAGGGGAGAGCACAGATACGCAGTATTTT.

This clone was picked up many times. This CDR3 reads CSASRSGLNTEAFF. DNA of the CDR3: TGCAGTGCTAGTCGATCTGGGCTGAACACTGAAGCTTTCTTT. V and J are TRBV20-1 and TRBJ1-1; D is unresolved. Germline CDR1 is DFQATT and CDR2 is SNEGSKA (reference sequence). V lost 3 bases to trimming and J lost 0 bases, with 11 bases between them. The CDR3 loop spans 14 amino acids.

This chain links TRBV5-1 with TRBJ2-2, with 10 positions matching TRBD2. This CDR3 is 15 amino acids long. CDR1 is SGHRS, CDR2 YFSETQ, per germline. The V segment lost 0 bases and the J segment 7 bases; nucleotides outside the gene matches: 3. CDR3 nucleotide sequence: TGCGCCAGCAGCTTGGTACTAGCGGGAAACGGGGAGCTGTTTTTT. This gives the protein CASSLVLAGNGELFF.

The V call is TRBV5-1, the J call TRBJ2-7; D possibly corresponds to TRBD1 (5 bases). Germline CDR1 is SGHRS and CDR2 is YFSETQ. This CDR3 contains 15 residues. Trimming cost V 0 bases and J 3 bases, with 13 bases left between them. The DNA for the CDR3 is TGCGCCAGCAGCTTGGTAGCAGGGCATGACTACGAGCAGTACTTC. Amino acid sequence: CASSLVAGHDYEQYF.

The V and J genes are TRBV4-3 and TRBJ1-4, with a possible D match to TRBD1 (6 bases). Germline CDR1 and CDR2: LGHNA and YSLEER. CDR3 length: 16 amino acids. Trimming took off 4 bases at V and 0 bases at J, with 12 bases between the two ends. CDR3 coding DNA: TGCGCCAGCAGCCCTCAAGGGGGATCAACTAATGAAAAACTGTTTTTT. It specifies CASSPQGGSTNEKLFF.

CDR3 in DNA: TGTGCCAGCAGTTACACGGGACAGGGGGCCAATGGCTACACCTTC. This gives the protein CASSYTGQGANGYTF. The chain uses TRBV6-5 and TRBJ1-2; 12 nucleotides line up with TRBD1. Germline CDR1 is MNHEY and CDR2 is SVGAGI. V lost 2 bases and J lost 6; bases outside the gene matches: 4. The CDR3 is made up of 15 amino acids.

The CDR3 DNA reads as TGTGCCAGCAGCTCCGGGAGTTCACATGAGCAGTTCTTC. This sequence encodes CASSSGSSHEQFF. The chain employs TRBV7-2 and TRBJ2-1; possible D gene TRBD2, 6 bases. The CDR3 sequence is 13 residues long. The germline CDR1 and CDR2 sequences are SGHTA and FQGNSA. V was cut by 4 bases and J by 8 bases, with 12 bases left in between.

The rearrangement uses TRBV5-1 and TRBJ2-1; TRBD1 matches 7 bases. The length of the CDR3 is 14 residues. Trimming cost V 4 bases and J 2 bases; bases outside gene matches: 3. Germline assignment: CDR1 SGHRS and CDR2 YFSETQ. DNA of the CDR3: TGCGCCAGCAGCGAGGGACAGACCTACAATGAGCAGTTCTTC. Its translation: CASSEGQTYNEQFF.

The rearrangement uses TRBV9 and TRBJ2-2; 13 nucleotides align to TRBD2. In germline, CDR1 is SGDLS, CDR2 YYNGEE. This CDR3 spans 18 amino acids. Trimming removed 3 bases from V and 0 bases from J; junction bases left unmatched: 5. CDR3 bases: TGTGCCAGCAGCGCGACTAGCGGGGGGCCCACGAACACCGGGGAGCTGTTTTTT. It encodes CASSATSGGPTNTGELFF.